This T cell receptor (beta chain) was identified in a study of shared clonotypes between healthy human individuals. Over several immunoSEQ plates, each subset's genomic DNA was distributed in even portions. Under the authors' procedure: ImmunoSEQ junction-only sequences lacked quality scores, so their filtering differed. Clones were sequenced by immunoSEQ multiplex PCR, and TCRdb holds only the in-frame ones, with some missing. Clonal size and the V and J genes are those of that table, whereas D and trimming came from the DNA. Of about 2.2 million clones listed, around 93% are singletons. Comment on this clone: Its antigen is not known.

Trimming left V 5 bases short and J 9 bases short, with 17 bases between. The CDR3 is made up of 13 amino acids. Germline V CDR1 and CDR2: LNHDA, SQIVND (reference sequence). Naive CD8 isolation took CD45RO-negative cells positively selected for CCR7 and excluded terminally differentiated effector memory CD45RA+ cells. Overall study results and limits: The study sampled only blood, and tissue repertoires likely differ.

This receptor was obtained from a man aged 18 to 30 in good health. Some clones in this sample may be carry-over from other donors' samples. The specimen was naive CD8+ T cells from PBMCs. This chain joins TRBV19 and TRBJ2-7; D may be TRBD2 (5 bases). The CDR3 DNA sequence: TGTGCCAGTAGTTCGTCACCGGGATGGGTGCAGTACTTC. Amino acid sequence: CASSSSPGWVQYF.